This T cell receptor (beta chain) is drawn from a study of cytomegalovirus exposure and HLA in healthy donors. Findings of the study overall: Later on, a genetic analysis was performed. It linked a missense variant in DCLRE1C with V- and J-gene trimming of TCR beta. The study reported that TCR beta sequences accurately predicted HLA-A and HLA-B alleles in most subjects. When analyzed later, the rates of TCR association showed variation by HLA locus, with DRB1 the most and HLA-C the fewest. Earlier analysis yielded a pattern in which most TCR beta V segments were productive about 87% or about 30% of the time.

PCR amplification relied on 60 Vbeta primers (plus 13 Jbeta primers). Clones were sequenced by immunoSEQ multiplex PCR, and TCRdb holds only the in-frame ones, with some missing. Counted here are roughly 120,000 clones, over 60% occurring once; the ten biggest clones make up 3.3%. With regard to this clone: The target antigen is unknown.

V dropped 3 bases and J dropped 2 bases, with 7 bases sitting between them. Germline V gives CDR1 LNHDA, CDR2 SQIVND (reference sequence). This CDR3 has 13 amino acids. The source material was PBMCs. The source is a woman aged 25 to 39 in good health and CMV-seropositive. J is TRBJ1-2 and V is TRBV19; no firm D call. CDR3 DNA: TGTGCCAGTAGTATCTCTAAGAACTATGGCTACACCTTC. Encoded protein: CASSISKNYGYTF. Full variable domain (remainder filled in from reference TRBV19 and TRBJ1-2): DGGITQSPKYLFRKEGQNVTLSCEQNLNHDAMYWYRQDPGQGLRLIYYSQIVNDFQKGDIAEGYSVSREKKESFPLTVTSAQKNPTAFYLCASSISKNYGYTFGSGTRLTVV.